A single sample gave rise to the 21 T cell receptor beta chains below, sequenced in a study of CD8 T cells in Susac syndrome. RNA was extracted with the RNeasy kit, and a quantity of roughly 0.45 to 1 ug was reverse transcribed using random hexamers. TCRdb re-called the immunoSEQ multiplex PCR reads with MiXCR, one entry per CDR3 protein. The data hold tens of thousands of distinct CDR3 sequences, with 95% to 97% observed a single time. Material for sequencing was CD8+ T cells from PBMCs. The receptors were sampled from a human donor with Susac syndrome.

The chain carries TRBV6-5 and TRBJ2-7; 7 bases line up with TRBD1. V was pared by 4 bases and J by 2 bases, with 8 bases of the junction left unmatched. CDR1 and CDR2 from the germline V gene are MNHEY and SVGAGI. The CDR3 has 15 amino acids. CDR3 region: CASSLQPGQTYEQYF. As DNA, the CDR3 is TGTGCCAGCAGTTTACAACCGGGACAGACCTACGAGCAGTACTTC.

The J gene is TRBJ1-1, the V gene TRBV7-3; unclear D gene. From germline, CDR1 is SGHTA and CDR2 FQGTGA. The CDR3 length is 14 residues. The V and J ends lost 2 bases and 1 base respectively, with 8 bases between them. The CDR3 protein is CASSLDVPNTEAFF. The CDR3 nucleotides are TGTGCCAGCAGCTTAGACGTTCCGAACACTGAAGCTTTCTTT.

The chain uses TRBV20-1 and TRBJ1-2; maybe TRBD1 (5 bases). Germline CDR1 reads DFQATT; CDR2 reads SNEGSKA (reference sequence). The CDR3 is 15 amino acids. Trimming took 5 bases from V and 5 from J, leaving 21 bases between them. The CDR3 is CSAPPVAGWGYGYTF. For the CDR3, the DNA is TGCAGTGCTCCACCGGTGGCAGGGTGGGGTTATGGCTACACCTTC.

The chain employs TRBV6-2 or TRBV6-3 and TRBJ1-5; D remains unclear. Germline V gives CDR1 MNHEY, CDR2 SVGEGT. Trimming pared 1 base from V and 10 bases from J, leaving 20 bases between. The CDR3 has 16 amino acids. This CDR3 reads CASSYWSQTGENPQHF. DNA of the CDR3: TGTGCCAGCAGTTACTGGAGCCAAACCGGAGAGAATCCCCAGCATTTT.

The CDR3 region is CASSQDQAGGGTDTQYF. CDR3 sequence (DNA): TGTGCCAGCAGCCAAGATCAGGCGGGGGGCGGCACAGATACGCAGTATTTT. The V call is TRBV3-1, the J call TRBJ2-3; 8 bases match TRBD2. V was pared by 0 bases and J by 1 base, with 6 bases of the junction left unmatched. CDR3 length equals 17 residues. Per germline, CDR1 LGHDT and CDR2 YNNKEL (reference sequence).

This sequence joins TRBV2 and TRBJ2-2; D tentatively reads TRBD1 or TRBD2 (5 bases each). The CDR3 consists of 14 residues. V was trimmed by 1 base and J by 10 bases, leaving 13 bases between them. CDR1 is SNHLY and CDR2 is FYNNEI in the germline V gene. In DNA, the CDR3 is TGTGCCAGCAGTGAAGGGGGGTCCATCTCGGAGCTGTTTTTT. Translating it yields CASSEGGSISELFF. Filled out from reference TRBV2 and TRBJ2-2, the complete variable domain reads EPEVTQTPSHQVTQMGQEVILRCVPISNHLYFYWYRQILGQKVEFLVSFYNNEISEKSEIFDDQFSVERPDGSNFTLKIRSTKLEDSAMYFCASSEGGSISELFFGEGSRLTVL.

The chain is built from TRBV18 and TRBJ1-1, with D hard to call. Germline CDR1 is KGHSH and CDR2 is LQKENI. The CDR3 spans 12 residues. V lost 4 bases to trimming and J lost 8 bases, with 11 bases between them. The CDR3 is CASSLTRYEAFF. Here the CDR3 DNA reads TGTGCCAGCTCACTCACCCGTTACGAAGCTTTCTTT.

J is TRBJ1-5 and V is TRBV15; D not resolved. The CDR3 spans 14 residues. The V end lost 1 base, the J end lost 4 bases, and 8 bases lay between the germline ends. Per germline, CDR1 LNHNV and CDR2 YYDKDF (reference sequence). The CDR3 protein is CATSRGGGNQPQHF. DNA for the CDR3: TGTGCCACCAGCAGAGGAGGCGGGAATCAGCCCCAGCATTTT.

The V call is TRBV6-5, the J call TRBJ2-7; D assignment may be TRBD1 or TRBD2 (6 bases each). Germline CDR1 and CDR2: MNHEY and SVGAGI. The CDR3 is made up of 16 amino acids. V lost 2 bases to trimming and J lost 3 bases, with 17 bases between them. CDR3 protein: CASSYRGLGQLYEQYF. CDR3 bases: TGTGCCAGCAGTTACCGGGGGCTTGGGCAGCTCTACGAGCAGTACTTC.

The chain combines TRBV12-3 or TRBV12-4 with TRBJ2-7, with unresolved D. V was trimmed by 5 bases and J by 0 bases, leaving 8 bases between them. The CDR3 extends over 13 amino acids. The CDR3 DNA reads as TGTGCCAGCAGTGGCCGGGCCTCCTACGAGCAGTACTTC. Translating gives CASSGRASYEQYF.

CDR3 loop: CASSPQGASETQYF. CDR3 nucleotide sequence: TGTGCCAGCAGCCCACAGGGGGCCTCAGAGACCCAGTACTTC. The genes are TRBV7-3 and TRBJ2-5, with 9 bases lining up with TRBD1. V lost 5 bases, J lost 4 bases, and 5 bases stayed unmatched. This CDR3 is 14 amino acids long. Germline CDR1 is SGHTA and CDR2 is FQGTGA. The complete variable domain, with remaining parts taken from reference TRBV7-3 and TRBJ2-5, reads GAGVSQTPSNKVTEKGKYVELRCDPISGHTALYWYRQSLGQGPEFLIYFQGTGAADDSGLPNDRFFAVRPEGSVSTLKIQRTERGDSAVYLCASSPQGASETQYFGPGTRLLVL.

In this sample, this clonotype turned up once. The V and J genes are TRBV30 and TRBJ2-7; 9 bases fit TRBD2. Germline loops: CDR1 GTSNPN, CDR2 SVGIG (reference sequence). The CDR3 has 13 amino acids. Trimming cost V 2 bases and J 3 bases; bases outside gene matches: 2. CDR3 bases: TGTGCCTGGAGTTCACTAGCGGGCTACGAGCAGTACTTC. This sequence encodes CAWSSLAGYEQYF.

The gene calls are TRBV6-1 and TRBJ2-7; weak D call: TRBD1 (5 bases). V was pared by 4 bases and J by 4 bases, with 14 bases between. Germline V gene sequence: CDR1 MNHNS, CDR2 SASEGT. The CDR3 totals 14 residues. CDR3 protein: CASSGPRVPYEQYF. CDR3 in DNA: TGTGCCAGCAGTGGACCCAGGGTACCGTACGAGCAGTACTTC.

The J gene is TRBJ2-6, the V gene TRBV20-1; maybe TRBD1 (5 bases). Trimming left V 4 bases short and J 1 base short, with 20 bases between. Germline V gene sequence: CDR1 DFQATT, CDR2 SNEGSKA (reference sequence). The length of the CDR3 is 18 residues. In nucleotides, the CDR3 is TGCAGTGCTAAGCAGCCCTCCGAAGGGGTATCTGGGGCCAACGTCCTGACTTTC. Its translation: CSAKQPSEGVSGANVLTF.

The rearrangement uses TRBV27 and TRBJ1-2; possibly TRBD1 for D (5 bases). The length of the CDR3 is 13 residues. The V end lost 3 bases, the J end lost 1 base, and 6 bases lay between the germline ends. From germline, CDR1 is MNHEY and CDR2 SMNVEV (reference sequence). CDR3 coding DNA: TGTGCCAGCAGTTTGGGACTTAACTATGGCTACACCTTC. The encoded protein is CASSLGLNYGYTF.

The sample holds one count of this clonotype. V is TRBV24-1 and J is TRBJ2-5; TRBD2 aligns across 8 bases. This CDR3 has 15 residues. Per the germline V gene, CDR1 is KGHDR and CDR2 is SFDVKD. V shed 4 bases, J shed 5 bases, and the junction held 8 bases outside the gene matches. CDR3 loop: CATSDSGLAGETQYF. The CDR3 nucleotides read TGTGCCACCAGTGACTCCGGACTAGCCGGCGAGACCCAGTACTTC.

This chain uses TRBV27 with TRBJ1-4; maybe TRBD1 (6 bases). Trimming took 5 bases from V and 3 from J, leaving 13 bases between them. The CDR3 has 15 amino acids. Germline-derived CDR1 and CDR2 are MNHEY and SMNVEV (reference sequence). This CDR3 reads CASSIQGIPNEKLFF. CDR3 coding DNA: TGTGCCAGCAGTATACAGGGAATACCTAATGAAAAACTGTTTTTT.

The chain recombines TRBV24-1 with TRBJ2-1, with D tentatively TRBD1 (6 bases). CDR3 size: 16 residues. Deletions cut 1 base from V and 5 bases from J, with 14 bases between. The V gene's germline CDR1 is KGHDR and CDR2 SFDVKD. CDR3 sequence (DNA): TGTGCCACCAGTGATTTCGCAGGGGATACTCACAATGAGCAGTTCTTC. Its translation is CATSDFAGDTHNEQFF.

The gene calls are TRBV7-2 and TRBJ1-2, with no clear D. Per the germline V gene, CDR1 is SGHTA and CDR2 is FQGNSA. The ends were cut back, 10 bases at V and 2 bases at J, with 8 bases in the middle. The CDR3 sequence is 11 residues long. The CDR3: CATMDNYGYTF. CDR3 nucleotide sequence: TGTGCCACTATGGACAACTATGGCTACACCTTC.

V is TRBV20-1 and J is TRBJ1-3; D might be TRBD1 (6 bases). The germline V and J ends were trimmed by 3 bases and 0 bases, with 15 bases remaining between them. This CDR3 has 16 amino acids. Germline CDR1 reads DFQATT; CDR2 reads SNEGSKA (reference sequence). In DNA form, the CDR3 reads TGCAGTGCTAGTATAGGACAGCCTAACTCTGGAAACACCATATATTTT. Residues: CSASIGQPNSGNTIYF.

This clonotype was seen once. The chain couples TRBV9 to TRBJ2-2; no reliable D call. The length of the CDR3 is 14 residues. V was cut by 0 bases and J by 6 bases, with 9 bases left in between. CDR1 SGDLS and CDR2 YYNGEE come from the germline V gene. The CDR3 loop is CASSVVGSPGELFF. CDR3 in DNA: TGTGCCAGCAGCGTAGTGGGATCCCCCGGGGAGCTGTTTTTT.